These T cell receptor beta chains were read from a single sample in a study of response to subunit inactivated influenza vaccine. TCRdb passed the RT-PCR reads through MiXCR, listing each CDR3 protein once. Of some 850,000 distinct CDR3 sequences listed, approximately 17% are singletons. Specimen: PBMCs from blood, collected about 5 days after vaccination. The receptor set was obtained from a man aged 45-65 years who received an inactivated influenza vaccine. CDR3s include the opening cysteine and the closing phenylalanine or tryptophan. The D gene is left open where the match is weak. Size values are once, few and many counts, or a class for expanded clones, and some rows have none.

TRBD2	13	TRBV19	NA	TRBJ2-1	CASSRTSAYEQFF	TGTGCCAGTAGTCGGACTAGCGCCTATGAGCAGTTCTTC
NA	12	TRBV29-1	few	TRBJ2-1	CSVYTRRGEQFF	TGCAGCGTATATACTAGGAGGGGTGAGCAGTTCTTC
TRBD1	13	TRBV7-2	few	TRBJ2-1	CASSLMRGHEQFF	TGTGCCAGCAGCTTAATGAGGGGGCATGAGCAGTTCTTC
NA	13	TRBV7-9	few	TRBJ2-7	CASRLDSFGEQYF	TGTGCCAGCAGACTCGATAGCTTTGGCGAGCAGTACTTC
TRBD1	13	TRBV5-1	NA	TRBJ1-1	CASSFRTGFEAFF	TGCGCCAGCAGCTTCAGGACAGGATTTGAAGCTTTCTTT
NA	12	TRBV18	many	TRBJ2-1	CASSPSYNEQFF	TGTGCCAGTAGCCCTTCATACAATGAGCAGTTCTTC
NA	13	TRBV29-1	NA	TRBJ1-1	CSVERKLNTEAFF	TGCAGCGTTGAAAGGAAACTAAACACTGAAGCTTTCTTT
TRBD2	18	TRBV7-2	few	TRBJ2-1	CASSLSSGGASSYNEQFF	TGTGCCAGCAGCTTATCGAGCGGGGGCGCTTCCTCCTACAATGAGCAGTTCTTC
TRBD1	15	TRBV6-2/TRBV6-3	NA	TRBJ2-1	CASRKDRGAWNEQFF	TGTGCCAGCAGAAAGGACAGGGGGGCTTGGAATGAGCAGTTCTTC
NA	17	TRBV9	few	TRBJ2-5	CASSSLTGAGTQETQYF	TGTGCCAGCAGCTCTCTGACCGGGGCAGGGACTCAAGAGACCCAGTACTTC
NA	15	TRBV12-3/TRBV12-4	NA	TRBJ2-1	CASRGLPAAYNEQFF	TGTGCCAGCAGAGGACTCCCTGCGGCCTACAATGAGCAGTTCTTC
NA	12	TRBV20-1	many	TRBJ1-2	CSVTTTVYGYTF	TGCAGTGTGACCACGACAGTTTATGGCTACACCTTC
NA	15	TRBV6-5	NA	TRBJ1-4	CASSLASGLTEKLFF	TGTGCCAGCAGTTTAGCGTCGGGACTGACGGAAAAACTGTTTTTT
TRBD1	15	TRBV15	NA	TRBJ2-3	CATSERGQGPDTQYF	TGTGCCACCAGCGAGAGGGGACAGGGGCCAGATACGCAGTATTTT
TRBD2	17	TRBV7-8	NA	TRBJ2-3	CASSFSTAGGSTDTQYF	TGTGCCAGCAGCTTCAGTACAGCGGGAGGTAGCACAGATACGCAGTATTTT
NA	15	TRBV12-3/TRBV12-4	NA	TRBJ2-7	CASSLTVGGAYEQYF	TGTGCCAGCAGCCTCACAGTGGGGGGAGCCTACGAGCAGTACTTC
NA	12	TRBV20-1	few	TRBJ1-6	CSARDAASPLHF	TGCAGTGCTAGAGACGCAGCTTCACCCCTCCACTTT
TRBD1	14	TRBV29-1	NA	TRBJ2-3	CSVRHRGSTDTQYF	TGCAGCGTACGGCACAGGGGAAGCACAGATACGCAGTATTTT
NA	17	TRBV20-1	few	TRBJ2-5	CSAREDYILADGETQYF	TGCAGTGCTAGAGAAGACTACATTTTGGCCGACGGGGAGACCCAGTACTTC
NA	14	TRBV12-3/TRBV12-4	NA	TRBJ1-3	CASSFRHGGNTIYF	TGTGCCAGCAGTTTCCGTCATGGAGGAAACACCATATATTTT
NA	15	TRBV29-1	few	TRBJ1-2	CSVEDRVSDNYGYTF	TGCAGCGTTGAAGATCGTGTTTCTGATAACTATGGCTACACCTTC
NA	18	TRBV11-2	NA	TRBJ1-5	CASSLGSAGGGGNQPQHF	TGTGCCAGCAGCTTAGGTTCGGCCGGGGGTGGAGGCAATCAGCCCCAGCATTTT
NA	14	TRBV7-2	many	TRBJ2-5	CASSLVSTGETQYF	TGTGCCAGCAGCTTAGTCAGTACTGGGGAGACCCAGTACTTC
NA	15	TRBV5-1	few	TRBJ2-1	CASSLLGYTMDEQFF	TGCGCCAGCAGCTTGTTGGGTTACACGATGGATGAGCAGTTCTTC
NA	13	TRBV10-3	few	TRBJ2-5	CAISQTSVETQYF	TGTGCCATCAGTCAAACTAGTGTGGAGACCCAGTACTTC
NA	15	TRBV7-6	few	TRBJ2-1	CASSLELADYNEQFF	TGTGCCAGCAGCTTAGAATTAGCGGACTACAATGAGCAGTTCTTC
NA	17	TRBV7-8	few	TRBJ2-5	CASSLVFPGAKQETQYF	TGTGCCAGCAGCTTAGTTTTCCCGGGGGCTAAACAAGAGACCCAGTACTTC
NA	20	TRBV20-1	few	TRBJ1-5	CSARDSMKVPSGTHNQPQHF	TGCAGTGCTAGAGATTCTATGAAGGTCCCCTCCGGGACACACAATCAGCCCCAGCATTTT
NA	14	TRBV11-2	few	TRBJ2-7	CASSLEWQRLEQYF	TGTGCCAGCAGCTTAGAATGGCAGCGACTCGAGCAGTACTTC
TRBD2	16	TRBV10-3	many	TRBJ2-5	CAISELAGGEQETQYF	TGTGCCATCAGTGAGCTAGCGGGGGGCGAACAAGAGACCCAGTACTTC
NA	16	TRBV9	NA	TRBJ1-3	CASSVESGHSGNTIYF	TGTGCCAGCAGCGTAGAGTCTGGGCACTCTGGAAACACCATATATTTT
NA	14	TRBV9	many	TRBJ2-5	CASSVGTLGETQYF	TGTGCCAGCAGCGTCGGGACCCTCGGCGAGACCCAGTACTTC
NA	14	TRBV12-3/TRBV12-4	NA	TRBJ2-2	CASGRGPNTGELFF	TGTGCCAGCGGCAGAGGACCGAACACCGGGGAGCTGTTTTTT
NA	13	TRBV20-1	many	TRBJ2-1	CSVSADLYNEQFF	TGCAGTGTCTCAGCGGACTTATACAATGAGCAGTTCTTC
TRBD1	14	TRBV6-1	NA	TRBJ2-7	CASTTSGTVYEQYF	TGTGCCAGCACTACCTCCGGGACAGTCTACGAGCAGTACTTC
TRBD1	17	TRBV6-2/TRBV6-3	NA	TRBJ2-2	CASSTFSGQGNTGELFF	TGTGCCAGCAGCACATTCTCGGGACAGGGGAACACCGGGGAGCTGTTTTTT
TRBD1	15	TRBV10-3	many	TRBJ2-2	CAISGPGTGTGELFF	TGTGCCATCAGTGGTCCCGGGACAGGGACCGGGGAGCTGTTTTTT
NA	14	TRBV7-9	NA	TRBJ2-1	CASSLRGVKNEQFF	TGTGCCAGCAGCTTGAGGGGGGTAAAAAATGAGCAGTTCTTC
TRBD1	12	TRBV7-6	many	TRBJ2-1	CASSLLGTGEFF	TGTGCCAGCAGCTTATTAGGGACAGGGGAGTTCTTC
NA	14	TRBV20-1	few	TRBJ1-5	CSASSGEENQPQHF	TGCAGTGCTAGTTCCGGGGAAGAGAATCAGCCCCAGCATTTT
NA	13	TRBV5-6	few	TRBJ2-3	CASSFLGTDTQYF	TGTGCCAGCAGCTTCTTAGGCACAGATACGCAGTATTTT
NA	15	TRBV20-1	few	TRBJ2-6	CSASPSYSGANVLTF	TGCAGTGCTAGCCCTTCGTACTCTGGGGCCAACGTCCTGACTTTC
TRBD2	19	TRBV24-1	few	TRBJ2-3	CATSDHPLLLAGGTDTQYF	TGTGCCACCAGTGATCACCCTCTCCTACTAGCGGGGGGCACAGATACGCAGTATTTT
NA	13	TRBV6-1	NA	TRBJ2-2	CASTGSNTGELFF	TGTGCCAGCACCGGCTCTAACACCGGGGAGCTGTTTTTT
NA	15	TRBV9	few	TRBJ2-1	CASSVDGRPYNEQFF	TGTGCCAGCAGCGTAGATGGGCGGCCCTACAATGAGCAGTTCTTC
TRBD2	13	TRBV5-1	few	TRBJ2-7	CASSLDSGGEQYF	TGCGCCAGCAGTTTGGACTCGGGGGGAGAGCAGTACTTC
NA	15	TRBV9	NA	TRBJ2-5	CASSGQGGFRETQYF	TGTGCCAGCAGCGGGCAGGGGGGATTTCGGGAGACCCAGTACTTC
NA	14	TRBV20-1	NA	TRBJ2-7	CSASRPWDSYEQYF	TGCAGTGCTAGTCGGCCTTGGGACTCCTACGAGCAGTACTTC
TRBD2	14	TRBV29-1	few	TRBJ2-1	CSVPLAGGSNEQFF	TGCAGCGTCCCGCTAGCGGGGGGTTCCAATGAGCAGTTCTTC
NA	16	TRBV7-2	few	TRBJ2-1	CASSGKDRISYNEQFF	TGTGCCAGCAGCGGGAAGGACAGAATCTCCTACAATGAGCAGTTCTTC
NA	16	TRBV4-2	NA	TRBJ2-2	CASSQAGDRYAGELFF	TGTGCCAGCAGCCAAGCCGGAGACCGTTACGCCGGGGAGCTGTTTTTT